This TCR beta chain was captured in a study of PD-L1 blockade in urothelial cancer. Study-level background: Male patients with bladder-origin urothelial cancer numbered about 90% of the 29.

It was locally advanced or metastatic urothelial carcinoma that patients had. This clone appeared a few times. The antigen remains undetermined. CDR1 and CDR2 (germline): MGHDK, SYGVNS. The CDR3 sequence is 16 residues long. Unmatched junction bases numbered 8, after V lost 7 bases and J lost 0 bases. Produced via immunoSEQ multiplex PCR; TCRdb's table is partial and in-frame only. The sample lists about 100,000 clones; about 90% were seen once. General study results and limits: Those with durable benefit had larger increases in tumor-associated blood clones at 3 weeks.

This specimen was PBMCs, taken around atezolizumab (anti-PD-L1) treatment. This chain joins TRBV25-1 and TRBJ2-1, with 8 bases that match TRBD2. This sequence originates from a woman aged 80 or older with urothelial cancer. DNA of the CDR3: TGTGCCAGCATGCTTAGCGGGACCCTCTCCTACAATGAGCAGTTCTTC. The encoded protein is CASMLSGTLSYNEQFF.